This T cell receptor (beta chain) derives from a study of cytomegalovirus exposure and HLA in healthy donors. 60 Vbeta and 13 Jbeta primers were used in PCR. Sequencing used immunoSEQ multiplex PCR; TCRdb keeps in-frame clones, though not all of them. The table gives 110,000 to 150,000 clones; the top ten clones make up approximately 1% of it. Germline lookup yields CDR1 SGHRS and CDR2 YFSETQ. This CDR3 is built from 16 residues. With 4 bases clipped from V and 6 bases from J, the junction kept 11 bases outside the gene matches. The chain couples TRBV5-1 to TRBJ2-1; 9 bases line up with TRBD2. Sequencing was performed on PBMCs. This TCR was sampled from a male donor in good health and CMV-seronegative. The CDR3 DNA follows: TGCGCCAGCAGCATCTCCTCCGGACTAGCGATCAATGAGCAGTTCTTC. Protein: CASSISSGLAINEQFF.